These 20 T cell receptor beta chains share one sample of origin, sequenced in a study of T cells in Graves' hyperthyroidism and ophthalmopathy. It was RNA transcripts that yielded the amplified TCR beta CDR3 regions. During a first-round RT-PCR of the TCR CDR3, the HTBI primer set was used. Each CDR3 protein is one row after TCRdb ran MiXCR on the multiplex PCR reads. The table shows over 450,000 distinct CDR3 sequences, with more than 15% occurring only once. Sequencing used blood. The receptors here all came from a woman in her late teens or twenties with Graves' ophthalmopathy.

This clonotype appeared a few times. The rearrangement links TRBV7-9 to TRBJ1-4; D is ambiguous. Trimming left V 2 bases short and J 8 bases short, with 21 bases between. In germline, CDR1 is SEHNR, CDR2 FQNEAQ (reference sequence). This CDR3 contains 17 residues. CDR3 sequence reads: CASSLSYRRPLDEKLFF. Written as DNA, the CDR3 is TGTGCCAGCAGCTTAAGCTATCGGCGACCCTTGGACGAAAAACTGTTTTTT. The variable domain in full, with the rest retrieved from reference TRBV7-9 and TRBJ1-4, is DTGVSQNPRHKITKRGQNVTFRCDPISEHNRLYWYRQTLGQGPEFLTYFQNEAQLEKSRLLSDRFSAERPKGSFSTLEIQRTEQGDSAMYLCASSLSYRRPLDEKLFFGSGTQLSVL.

The genes are TRBV28 and TRBJ2-1, with TRBD1 matching 9 bases. V lost 5 bases and J lost 7; bases outside the gene matches: 9. In germline, CDR1 is MDHEN, CDR2 SYDVKM. This CDR3 region has 15 residues. DNA of the CDR3: TGTGCCAGCAGTAAACCGGGACAGGGTACGAATGAGCAGTTCTTC. This gives the protein CASSKPGQGTNEQFF.

The sample holds a few counts of this clonotype. The chain employs TRBV7-9 and TRBJ1-2, with a possible D match to TRBD1 (5 bases). Trimming took off 8 bases at V and 2 bases at J, with 12 bases between the two ends. The V gene's germline CDR1 is SEHNR and CDR2 FQNEAQ (reference sequence). This CDR3 is 13 amino acids long. CDR3 amino acids: CASEGETNYGYTF. The CDR3 DNA reads TGTGCCAGCGAAGGGGAGACCAACTATGGCTACACCTTC.

The chain is built from TRBV5-6 and TRBJ1-1; a possible D gene is TRBD1 (6 bases). Germline V gene sequence: CDR1 SGHDT, CDR2 YYEEEE. The V end was cut by 2 bases, the J end by 3 bases, with 11 bases between. This CDR3 comprises 14 residues. Here the CDR3 DNA reads TGTGCCAGCAGCTTCTGGGGGCTGGACACTGAAGCTTTCTTT. Translating gives CASSFWGLDTEAFF.

The table lists this clonotype with many counts. The chain links TRBV6-1 to TRBJ1-1; D not certain. Trimming removed 7 bases from V and 1 base from J, with 10 bases in between. CDR3 length equals 13 residues. Looked up from germline, CDR1 is MNHNS and CDR2 is SASEGT. CDR3 sequence reads: CASNAERNTEAFF. CDR3 in DNA: TGTGCCAGCAATGCAGAGAGGAACACTGAAGCTTTCTTT.

The V call is TRBV7-9, the J call TRBJ2-2; TRBD2 aligns across 7 bases. Germline values: CDR1 SEHNR, CDR2 FQNEAQ (reference sequence). The J segment lost 4 bases and the V segment lost 1 base, leaving 6 bases of the junction unmatched. The CDR3 runs 16 residues. The CDR3 loop is CASSLGLAGATGELFF. The CDR3 DNA is TGTGCCAGCAGCTTAGGACTGGCGGGAGCCACCGGGGAGCTGTTTTTT.

This chain connects TRBV4-2 to TRBJ1-4; TRBD1 might be the D (5 bases). Trimming removed 1 base at V and 0 bases at J, with 18 bases between. CDR3 length: 19 amino acids. CDR1 is LGHNA, CDR2 YNFKEQ, per germline. CDR3 sequence (DNA): TGTGCCAGCAGCCAAGTCGGGTCAGGGACTCAGGCAACTAATGAAAAACTGTTTTTT. The encoded protein is CASSQVGSGTQATNEKLFF.

The gene calls are TRBV6-2 or TRBV6-3 and TRBJ1-1; the D gene is possibly TRBD1 (5 bases). Germline CDR1 reads MNHEY; CDR2 reads SVGEGT. The CDR3 is 15 amino acids. Trimming removed 0 bases at V and 4 bases at J, with 12 bases between. This chain's CDR3 is CASSYSRGVGTEAFF. DNA for the CDR3: TGTGCCAGCAGTTACTCACGGGGCGTGGGCACTGAAGCTTTCTTT.

This clonotype was found a few times. V and J are TRBV14 and TRBJ2-5; no firm D call. V was pared by 1 base and J by 7 bases, with 7 bases between. This CDR3 contains 12 residues. Germline CDR1 is SGHDN and CDR2 is FVKESK. The CDR3 bases are TGTGCCAGCAGCCAAGCGGGTCGGACCCAGTACTTC. This codes for CASSQAGRTQYF. The variable domain in full, completed from reference TRBV14 and TRBJ2-5, reads EAGVTQFPSHSVIEKGQTVTLRCDPISGHDNLYWYRRVMGKEIKFLLHFVKESKQDESGMPNNRFLAERTGGTYSTLKVQPAELEDSGVYFCASSQAGRTQYFGPGTRLLVL.

This clonotype came up many times. The chain has TRBV12-5 and TRBJ2-7; D perhaps matches TRBD1 (9 bases). V was pared by 7 bases and J by 6 bases, with 22 bases between. The germline CDR1 and CDR2 sequences are LGHNT and FRNRAP. The CDR3 has 15 amino acids. The CDR3: CASALTGTGTSEQYF. CDR3 bases: TGTGCTAGTGCCCTAACCGGGACAGGGACTAGCGAGCAGTACTTC.

CDR3 amino acids: CASSLSGSNTGELFF. CDR3 bases: TGTGCCAGCAGTTTAAGCGGGTCGAACACCGGGGAGCTGTTTTTT. V usage is TRBV13 and J usage is TRBJ2-2, with D possibly being TRBD2 (6 bases). The CDR3 spans 15 residues. CDR1 PRHDT and CDR2 FYEKMQ come from the germline V gene (reference sequence). Trimming shortened V by 6 bases and J by 0 bases, and 11 bases separated the two germline ends.

This clonotype was found many times. The V and J genes are TRBV12-3 or TRBV12-4 and TRBJ1-1; no firm D call. The CDR3 spans 14 residues. The V end lost 2 bases, the J end lost 0 bases, and 7 bases lay between the germline ends. DNA for the CDR3: TGTGCCAGCAGTTTATTCACAATGAACACTGAAGCTTTCTTT. Translation gives CASSLFTMNTEAFF.

The chain joins TRBV4-3 to TRBJ2-7; D possibly corresponds to TRBD2 (6 bases). V lost 5 bases and J 2 bases, leaving 13 bases between the germline ends. Germline assignment: CDR1 LGHNA and CDR2 YSLEER. This CDR3 spans 14 amino acids. The CDR3 loop is CASSGGVPPYEQYF. Here the CDR3 DNA reads TGCGCCAGCAGCGGAGGGGTCCCCCCCTACGAGCAGTACTTC.

This clonotype was observed at least ten times. This chain connects TRBV6-5 to TRBJ1-1; no clear D gene. Germline CDR1 reads MNHEY; CDR2 reads SVGAGI. The CDR3 runs to 15 residues. With 2 bases removed from V and 1 base from J, the gap between germline ends came to 11 bases. CDR3 bases: TGTGCCAGCAGTTACCCACGGACCGGGAACACTGAAGCTTTCTTT. Translation gives CASSYPRTGNTEAFF.

This clonotype was detected many times. V gene TRBV11-2 combines with J gene TRBJ1-1; no clear D gene. The CDR3 contains 15 residues. Germline CDR1 is SGHAT and CDR2 is FQNNGV. The V and J ends lost 0 bases and 5 bases respectively, with 13 bases between them. The DNA for the CDR3 is TGTGCCAGCAGCTTAGATCCGCGGGGAGTGACTGAAGCTTTCTTT. Translation gives CASSLDPRGVTEAFF.

This clonotype was observed at least ten times. This chain links TRBV3-1 with TRBJ1-2; no firm D call. V gave up 4 bases and J gave up 8 bases, with 20 bases separating them. Germline-derived CDR1 and CDR2 are LGHDT and YNNKEL (reference sequence). The CDR3 runs 15 residues. The CDR3 protein is CASSPLSPSPGGYTF. CDR3 DNA sequence: TGTGCCAGCAGCCCTTTGAGCCCGTCTCCGGGAGGCTACACCTTC.

The genes are TRBV9 and TRBJ2-7; 8 bases agree with TRBD1. Germline CDR1 SGDLS, CDR2 YYNGEE. The CDR3 is made up of 14 amino acids. J lost 4 bases, V lost 4 bases, and 7 bases had no gene match. As DNA, the CDR3 is TGTGCCAGCAGCCCTCGGACAGGGATTTACGAGCAGTACTTC. It specifies CASSPRTGIYEQYF.

This clonotype was seen ten or more times. The chain has TRBV11-2 and TRBJ1-1; D remains ambiguous. V shed 6 bases and J shed 1 base, with 9 bases lying between them. CDR1 and CDR2 from the germline V gene are SGHAT and FQNNGV. The CDR3 runs to 13 residues. The CDR3 DNA follows: TGTGCCAGCAGTCCCAATTCGAACACTGAAGCTTTCTTT. Its protein is CASSPNSNTEAFF. Variable domain in full (rest from reference TRBV11-2 and TRBJ1-1): EAGVAQSPRYKIIEKRQSVAFWCNPISGHATLYWYQQILGQGPKLLIQFQNNGVVDDSQLPKDRFSAERLKGVDSTLKIQPAKLEDSAVYLCASSPNSNTEAFFGQGTRLTVV.

This clonotype was recorded at least ten times. The chain is built from TRBV12-3 or TRBV12-4 and TRBJ2-5; D gene ambiguous. This CDR3 comprises 13 residues. Trimming stripped 1 base from V and 2 bases from J, with 5 bases between. CDR3 in amino acids: CASSLVSQETQYF. In DNA, the CDR3 is TGTGCCAGCAGTTTAGTCTCGCAAGAGACCCAGTACTTC.

The V call is TRBV29-1, the J call TRBJ1-6; 9 bases are a match to TRBD1. V was pared by 2 bases and J by 11 bases, with 25 bases of the junction left unmatched. This CDR3 has 20 residues. The germline V gene has CDR1 SQVTM and CDR2 ANQGSEA. CDR3 loop: CSVERLPTQGADHTEAPLHF. The CDR3 DNA reads as TGCAGCGTTGAACGTCTACCGACACAGGGGGCAGACCATACGGAGGCACCCCTCCACTTT.